The clone carrying this T cell receptor (beta chain) has just one count. Trimming stripped 10 bases from V and 5 bases from J, with 15 bases between. Germline CDR1 and CDR2: ENHRY and SYGVKD. The CDR3 loop spans 13 amino acids. The data are from a study of OX40 agonist ivuxolimab in advanced cancers. Study overall: Having had anti-PD-1, anti-PD-L1 or anti-CTLA-4 therapy before was allowed, and roughly 38% had some.

Clones were read by immunoSEQ multiplex PCR, and TCRdb kept only the in-frame ones, dropping some. The table lists 60,000 or so clones, roughly 86% of them singletons. Autoimmune disease history or systemic immunosuppression excluded patients. Sample: CD4+ or CD8+ T cells sorted from blood, taken in a trial of the OX40 agonist ivuxolimab. The sequence came from an adult with an advanced solid tumor such as melanoma, head and neck, liver or kidney cancer. The chain carries TRBV10-3 and TRBJ1-5, with a tentative D call TRBD1 (6 bases). The chain's CDR3 is CATGGQGDQPQHF. The DNA for the CDR3 is TGTGCCACGGGGGGGCAGGGCGATCAGCCCCAGCATTTT.